Listed below are T cell receptor beta chains from one sample, sequenced in a study of T cells expressing NK-cell markers. TCRdb re-analyzed the 5' RACE reads; it lists each CDR3 protein once, without DNA. The sample's table shows approximately 150,000 distinct CDR3 sequences. Sequencing used blood T cells: a sorted CD56 or NKG2C T cell subset, CD4+ or CD8+ T cells, or bulk PBMC T cells (not recorded which). These receptors were collected from a woman aged 18 to 75 in good health. CDR3s include the opening cysteine and the closing phenylalanine or tryptophan.

CDR3aa	j_gene	v_gene
CASSLSGLASGQFF	TRBJ2-1	TRBV13
CASGTSGRRETQYF	TRBJ2-5	TRBV7-2
CASRPSSGSGTDTQYF	TRBJ2-3	TRBV25-1
CSVRSGRHIQYF	TRBJ2-4	TRBV29-1
CASFNGLNTEAFF	TRBJ1-1	TRBV4-1
CASSSSRVVVTDTQYF	TRBJ2-3	TRBV28
CASSSSGGSSPLHF	TRBJ1-6	TRBV12-3/TRBV12-4
CSARVERGVRETQYF	TRBJ2-5	TRBV20-1
CASSLAPGWGNEQFF	TRBJ2-1	TRBV5-1
CASRNSLKNTGELFF	TRBJ2-2	TRBV12-3/TRBV12-4
CASSQELVGLTGGLDTQYF	TRBJ2-3	TRBV3-1
CASTVSNQPQHF	TRBJ1-5	TRBV2
CASSVGGSTAPQHF	TRBJ1-5	TRBV5-7
CASTGTAHEKLFF	TRBJ1-4	TRBV6-1
CSTTRTGGDTEAFF	TRBJ1-1	TRBV20-1
CASSFLLRGSGELFF	TRBJ2-2	TRBV5-5
CASSPGTNTGELFF	TRBJ2-2	TRBV12-3/TRBV12-4
CASSSFSSSGETQYF	TRBJ2-5	TRBV5-1
CASSLLAPTDIQYF	TRBJ2-4	TRBV6-5
CSARGGTSRNTEAFF	TRBJ1-1	TRBV20-1
CASSLRGQFTDTQYF	TRBJ2-3	TRBV7-3
CSAPDAGKGNEQFF	TRBJ2-1	TRBV20-1
CASSFTGTGGYNEQFF	TRBJ2-1	TRBV7-2
CASSFGGIVYGYTF	TRBJ1-2	TRBV12-3/TRBV12-4
CASRLSTGLVTEAFF	TRBJ1-1	TRBV12-3/TRBV12-4
CASSVGNTIYF	TRBJ1-3	TRBV6-1
CASSQGLRSEKLFF	TRBJ1-4	TRBV3-1
CASSQYSRGELFF	TRBJ2-2	TRBV14
CASRGQEVYRNQPQHF	TRBJ1-5	TRBV6-1
CASSQATTANHGEQFF	TRBJ2-1	TRBV4-2
CASSLRLGQGDGYSNQPQHF	TRBJ1-5	TRBV7-3
CASSNGGLVGGKNIQYF	TRBJ2-4	TRBV7-2
CASSVVVGQLNTEAFF	TRBJ1-1	TRBV9
CASSNWTRNTEAFF	TRBJ1-1	TRBV6-5
CASSWRERYNEQFF	TRBJ2-1	TRBV19
CASSYSVGQGNYEQYF	TRBJ2-7	TRBV6-7
CASRLQGVVQPQHF	TRBJ1-5	TRBV7-3
CSARFPGLGGATDTQYF	TRBJ2-3	TRBV20-1
CASSTLGQETQYF	TRBJ2-5	TRBV18
CSASPGPRASTDTQYF	TRBJ2-3	TRBV20-1
CASSPLAGESEQYF	TRBJ2-7	TRBV18
CAISESGSSGRAYEQYF	TRBJ2-7	TRBV10-3
CSAGTISDSPLHF	TRBJ1-6	TRBV20-1
CASSSPGTTGSYNEQFF	TRBJ2-1	TRBV28
CASSLKAGVYNEQFF	TRBJ2-1	TRBV7-2
CASSLVLISQSYNEQFF	TRBJ2-1	TRBV5-1
CASSTLGGLGGEQYF	TRBJ2-7	TRBV27
CASSPYGGGPNQPQHF	TRBJ1-5	TRBV12-3/TRBV12-4